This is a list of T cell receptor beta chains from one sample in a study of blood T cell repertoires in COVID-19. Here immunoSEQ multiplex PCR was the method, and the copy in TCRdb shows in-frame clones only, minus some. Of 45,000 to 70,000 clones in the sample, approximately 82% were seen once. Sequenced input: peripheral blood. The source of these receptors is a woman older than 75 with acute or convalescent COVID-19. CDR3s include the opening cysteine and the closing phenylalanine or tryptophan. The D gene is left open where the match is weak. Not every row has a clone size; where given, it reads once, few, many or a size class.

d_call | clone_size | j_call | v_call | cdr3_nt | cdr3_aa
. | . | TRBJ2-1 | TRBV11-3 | TGTGCCAGCAGCTTAGATTCGGGAACCTACAATGAGCAGTTCTTC | CASSLDSGTYNEQFF
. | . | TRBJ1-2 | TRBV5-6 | TGTGCCAGCAGCTCGTTGGGCCCTATTAACTATGGCTACACCTTC | CASSSLGPINYGYTF
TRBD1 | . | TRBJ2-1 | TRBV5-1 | TGCGCCAGCAGCTTGGGACAGGGGAGCTCCTACAATGAGCAGTTCTTC | CASSLGQGSSYNEQFF
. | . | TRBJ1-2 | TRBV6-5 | TGTGCCAGCAGCCGTGGGGGGGCATCTAACTATGGCTACACCTTC | CASSRGGASNYGYTF
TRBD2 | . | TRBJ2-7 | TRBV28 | TGTGCCAGCAGTTTAGGTGGGTCCGGGGGGTCCTACGAGCAGTACTTC | CASSLGGSGGSYEQYF
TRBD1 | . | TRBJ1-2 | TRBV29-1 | TGCAGCTTCCGTGGACAGGGGAGGGATGGCTACACCTTC | CSFRGQGRDGYTF
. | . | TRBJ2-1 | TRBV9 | TGTGCCAGCAGCCGCGGGCCCCGCAATGAGCAGTTCTTC | CASSRGPRNEQFF
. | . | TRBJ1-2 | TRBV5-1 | TGCGCCAGCAGCTTGACCAGGGGTCGCATAGATGGCTACACCTTC | CASSLTRGRIDGYTF
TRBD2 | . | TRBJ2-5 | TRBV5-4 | TGTGCCAGCAGCTCCGGAGTAGCGGGAACCGGGGAGACCCAGTACTTC | CASSSGVAGTGETQYF
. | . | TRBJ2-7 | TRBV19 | TGTGCCAGTAGTCGGGACACCTACGAGCAGTACTTC | CASSRDTYEQYF
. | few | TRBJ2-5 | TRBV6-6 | TGTGCCAGCACTACAGGTCAAGAGACCCAGTACTTC | CASTTGQETQYF
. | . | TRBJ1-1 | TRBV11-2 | TGTGCCAGCACCAGGTCCAGCTACACTGAAGCTTTCTTT | CASTRSSYTEAFF
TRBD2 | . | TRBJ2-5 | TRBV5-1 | TGCGCCAGCAGCCCGACTAGCGGGGCAAAAGAGACCCAGTACTTC | CASSPTSGAKETQYF
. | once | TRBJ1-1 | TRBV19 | TGTGCCAGTAAGAGGAAACTTGCTGGGGGGACTGAAGCTTTCTTT | CASKRKLAGGTEAFF
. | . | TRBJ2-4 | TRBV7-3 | TGTGCCAGCAGCTTAAAGAAACTAGCCAAAAACATTCAGTACTTC | CASSLKKLAKNIQYF
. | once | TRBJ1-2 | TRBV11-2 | TGTGCCAGCAGGAAGGGGGGGGCAGAGTATGGCTACACCTTC | CASRKGGAEYGYTF
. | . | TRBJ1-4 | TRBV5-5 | TGTGCCAGCAGCTTAAGGCCCCTTCTAAAAGCAACTAATAAAAAACTGTTTTTT | CASSLRPLLKATNKKLFF
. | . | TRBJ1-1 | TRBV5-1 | TGCGCCAGCAGCCACACAACACAGGGTAGGAGCACTGAAGCTTTCTTT | CASSHTTQGRSTEAFF
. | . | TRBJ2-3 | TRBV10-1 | TGCGCCAGCAGTGACGTTGGAACAGGCACAGATACGCAGTATTTT | CASSDVGTGTDTQYF
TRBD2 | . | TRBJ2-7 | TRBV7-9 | TGTGCCAGCAGCCGCGGGAGGGAAGCCTACGAGCAGTACTTC | CASSRGREAYEQYF
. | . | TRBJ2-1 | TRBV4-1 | TGCGCCAGCAGCCAAGATGTTCAGGGCCCCAATGAGCAGTTCTTC | CASSQDVQGPNEQFF
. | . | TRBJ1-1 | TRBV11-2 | TGTGCCAGCAGTACTTTCCGTCGAGTGCACACTGAAGCTTTCTTT | CASSTFRRVHTEAFF
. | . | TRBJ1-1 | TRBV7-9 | TGTGCCAGCAGCGACCCTAATTTAGCAAGCACTGAAGCTTTCTTT | CASSDPNLASTEAFF
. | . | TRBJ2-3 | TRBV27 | TGTGCCAGCAGCACCCGTGGGGGGAGAATAACAGATACGCAGTATTTT | CASSTRGGRITDTQYF
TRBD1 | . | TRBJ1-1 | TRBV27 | TGTGCCAGCAGTATCCAGACAGGGATGAACACTGAAGCTTTCTTT | CASSIQTGMNTEAFF
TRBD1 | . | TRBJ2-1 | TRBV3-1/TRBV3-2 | TGTGCCAGCAGCCAAGAACAGGGGGTGAATGAGCAGTTCTTC | CASSQEQGVNEQFF
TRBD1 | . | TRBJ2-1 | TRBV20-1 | TGCAGTGCTAGTGAACCGGGACAGGGCTATATTGAGCAGTTCTTC | CSASEPGQGYIEQFF
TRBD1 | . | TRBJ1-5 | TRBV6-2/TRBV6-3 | TGTGCCAGCAGTCCCTGGACAGGCCTTAGCAATCAGCCCCAGCATTTT | CASSPWTGLSNQPQHF
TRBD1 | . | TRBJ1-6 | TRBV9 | TGTGCCAGCAGCTTCCGGGACAGTAATTCACCCCTCCACTTT | CASSFRDSNSPLHF
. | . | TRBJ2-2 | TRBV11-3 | TGTGCCAGCAGCTTAGTAGGGGGGAACACCGGGGAGCTGTTTTTT | CASSLVGGNTGELFF
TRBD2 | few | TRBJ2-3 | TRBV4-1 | TGCGCCAGCAGCCAAGAGGGGACTAGCGGGAGCGGCACAGATACGCAGTATTTT | CASSQEGTSGSGTDTQYF
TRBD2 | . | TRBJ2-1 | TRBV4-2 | TGTGCCAGCAGCCAAGGACTAGCGGGTGAGCAGTTCTTC | CASSQGLAGEQFF
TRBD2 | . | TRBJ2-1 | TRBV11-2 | TGTGCCAGCAGCTTAGCGTTTGCAAGACTAGCGGTATCCAATGAGCAGTTCTTC | CASSLAFARLAVSNEQFF
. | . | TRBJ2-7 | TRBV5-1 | TGCGCCAGCAGCTGGAGCGAAGGTGGGTTAATGCACGAGCAGTACTTC | CASSWSEGGLMHEQYF
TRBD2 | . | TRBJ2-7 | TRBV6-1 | TGTGCCAGCAGTGGAAGACTAGCGGGGGGAACGACCTACGAGCAGTACTTC | CASSGRLAGGTTYEQYF
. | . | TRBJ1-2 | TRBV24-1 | TGTGCCACCTTGCGGGGGAAGGACGGCTACACCTTC | CATLRGKDGYTF
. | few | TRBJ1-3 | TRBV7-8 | TGTGCCAGCAGCTCACAGGGTCGAAACACCATATATTTT | CASSSQGRNTIYF
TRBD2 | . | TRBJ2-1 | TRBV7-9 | TGTGCCAGCAGCTTACATCTAGCGGGGTTGGATGAGCAGTTCTTC | CASSLHLAGLDEQFF
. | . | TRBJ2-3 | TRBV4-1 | TGCGCCAGCAGACCCTCCCTAGCCTCAGATACGCAGTATTTT | CASRPSLASDTQYF
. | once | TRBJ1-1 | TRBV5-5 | TGTGCCAGCAGCCGGGGGGGAGACACTGAAGCTTTCTTT | CASSRGGDTEAFF
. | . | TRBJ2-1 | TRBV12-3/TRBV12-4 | TGTGCCAGCAGCACGACAGGATATGAGCAGTTCTTC | CASSTTGYEQFF
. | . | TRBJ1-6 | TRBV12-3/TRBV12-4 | TGTGCCAGCAGCGCGGGAGGTTGGTCACCCCTCCACTTT | CASSAGGWSPLHF
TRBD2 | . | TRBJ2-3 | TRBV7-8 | TGTGCCAGCAGCTTACTAGCGGGGGGCACAAGAGCCCGGACAGATACGCAGTATTTT | CASSLLAGGTRARTDTQYF
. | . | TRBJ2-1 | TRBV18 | TGTGCCAGCTCACACGCAGGGGACCCTTTGGGTGAGCAGTTCTTC | CASSHAGDPLGEQFF
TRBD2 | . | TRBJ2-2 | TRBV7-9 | TGTGCCAGCAGCTTAGAGGCTAGCGGGAGCCCCGGGGAGCTGTTTTTT | CASSLEASGSPGELFF
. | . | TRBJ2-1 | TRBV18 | TGTGCCAGCTCACCCATCCCCGGCAGTGCTGGGAGTGAGCAGTTCTTC | CASSPIPGSAGSEQFF
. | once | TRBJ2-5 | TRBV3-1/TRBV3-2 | TGTGCCAGCAGCCGAGGGACAATAACAAAAGAGACCCAGTACTTC | CASSRGTITKETQYF